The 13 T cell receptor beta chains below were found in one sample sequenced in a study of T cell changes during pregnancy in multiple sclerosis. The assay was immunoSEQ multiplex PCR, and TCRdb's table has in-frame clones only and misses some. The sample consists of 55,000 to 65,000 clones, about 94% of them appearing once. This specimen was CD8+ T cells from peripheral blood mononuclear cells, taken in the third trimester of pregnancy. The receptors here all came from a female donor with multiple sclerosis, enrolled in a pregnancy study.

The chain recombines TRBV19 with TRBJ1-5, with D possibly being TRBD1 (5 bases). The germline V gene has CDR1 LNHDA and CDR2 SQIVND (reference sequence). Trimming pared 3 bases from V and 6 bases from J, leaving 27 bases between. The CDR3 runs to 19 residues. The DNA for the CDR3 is TGTGCCAGTAGTATCGACTCGACCACTCCCCACTCCGGGGGTCAGCCCCAGCATTTT. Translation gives CASSIDSTTPHSGGQPQHF.

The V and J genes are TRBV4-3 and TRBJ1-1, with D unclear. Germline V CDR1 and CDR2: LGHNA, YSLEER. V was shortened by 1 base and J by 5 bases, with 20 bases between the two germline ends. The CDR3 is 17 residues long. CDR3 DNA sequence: TGCGCCAGCAGCCAAGGGGCTGGAGGGAATGGGAGAACTGAAGCTTTCTTT. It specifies CASSQGAGGNGRTEAFF.

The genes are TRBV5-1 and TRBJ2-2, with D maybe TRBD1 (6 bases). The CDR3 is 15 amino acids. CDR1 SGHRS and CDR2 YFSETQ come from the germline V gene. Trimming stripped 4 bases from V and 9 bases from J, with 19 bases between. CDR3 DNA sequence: TGCGCCAGCAGCGGCCGACAGGCGAAGGGAAGGGAGCTGTTTTTT. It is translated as CASSGRQAKGRELFF.

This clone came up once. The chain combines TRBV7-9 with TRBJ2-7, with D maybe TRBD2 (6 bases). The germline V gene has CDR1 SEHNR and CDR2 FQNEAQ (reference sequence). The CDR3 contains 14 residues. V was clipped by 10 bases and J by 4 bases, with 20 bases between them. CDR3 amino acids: CATSRDSLRYEQYF. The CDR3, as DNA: TGTGCCACGTCCCGGGACTCGCTCCGGTACGAGCAGTACTTC.

CDR3 loop: CASSPPGFSRPEQFF. CDR3 nucleotide sequence: TGTGCCAGCAGCCCCCCGGGATTTAGTCGCCCTGAGCAGTTCTTC. J is TRBJ2-1 and V is TRBV28; tentative D call: TRBD2 (5 bases). V dropped 6 bases and J dropped 9 bases, with 21 bases sitting between them. The length of the CDR3 is 15 residues. Germline values: CDR1 MDHEN, CDR2 SYDVKM.

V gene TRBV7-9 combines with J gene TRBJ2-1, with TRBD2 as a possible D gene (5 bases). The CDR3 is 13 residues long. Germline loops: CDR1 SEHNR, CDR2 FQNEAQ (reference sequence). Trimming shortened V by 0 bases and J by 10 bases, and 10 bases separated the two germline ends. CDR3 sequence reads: CASSLAAGGEQFF. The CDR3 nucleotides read TGTGCCAGCAGCTTAGCCGCGGGCGGGGAGCAGTTCTTC.

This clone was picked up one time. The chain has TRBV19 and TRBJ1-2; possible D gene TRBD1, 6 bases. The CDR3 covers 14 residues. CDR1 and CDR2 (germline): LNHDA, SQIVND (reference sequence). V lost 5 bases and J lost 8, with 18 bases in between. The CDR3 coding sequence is TGTGCCAGTAGTTTTGGGACACCTTCTTCGGGCTACACCTTC. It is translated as CASSFGTPSSGYTF.

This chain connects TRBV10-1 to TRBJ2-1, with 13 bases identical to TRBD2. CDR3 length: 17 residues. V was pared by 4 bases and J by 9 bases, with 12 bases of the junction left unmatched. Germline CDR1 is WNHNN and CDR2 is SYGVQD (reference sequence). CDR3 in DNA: TGCGCCAGCAGTGGGCCCCGACTAGCGGGAGGAAGAAGTGAGCAGTTCTTC. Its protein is CASSGPRLAGGRSEQFF.

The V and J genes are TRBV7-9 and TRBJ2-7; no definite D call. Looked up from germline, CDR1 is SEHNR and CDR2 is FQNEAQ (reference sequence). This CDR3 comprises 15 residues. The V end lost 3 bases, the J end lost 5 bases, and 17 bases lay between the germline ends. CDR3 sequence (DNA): TGTGCCAGCAGCTTGAATCGTGGTGTAGCCGACGAGCAGTACTTC. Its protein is CASSLNRGVADEQYF.

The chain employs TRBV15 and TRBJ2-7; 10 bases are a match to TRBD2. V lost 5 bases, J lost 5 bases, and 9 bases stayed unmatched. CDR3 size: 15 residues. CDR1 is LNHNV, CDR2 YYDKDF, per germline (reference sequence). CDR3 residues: CATSHLRLAGDEQYF. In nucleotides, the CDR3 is TGTGCCACCAGCCATCTGAGGCTAGCGGGAGACGAGCAGTACTTC.

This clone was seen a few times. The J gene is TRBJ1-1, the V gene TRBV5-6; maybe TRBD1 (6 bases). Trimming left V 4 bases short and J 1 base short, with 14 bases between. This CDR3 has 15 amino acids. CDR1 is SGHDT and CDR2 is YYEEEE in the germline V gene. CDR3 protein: CASSPRVQGNTEAFF. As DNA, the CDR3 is TGTGCCAGCAGCCCGCGTGTACAGGGGAACACTGAAGCTTTCTTT.

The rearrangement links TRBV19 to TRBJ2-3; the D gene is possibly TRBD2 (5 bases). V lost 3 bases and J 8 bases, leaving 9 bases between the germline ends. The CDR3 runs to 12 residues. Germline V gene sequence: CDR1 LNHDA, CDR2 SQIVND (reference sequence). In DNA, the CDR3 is TGTGCCAGTAGTATGGGAGAAGGTACGCAGTATTTT. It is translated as CASSMGEGTQYF. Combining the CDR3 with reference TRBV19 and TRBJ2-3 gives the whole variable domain DGGITQSPKYLFRKEGQNVTLSCEQNLNHDAMYWYRQDPGQGLRLIYYSQIVNDFQKGDIAEGYSVSREKKESFPLTVTSAQKNPTAFYLCASSMGEGTQYFGPGTRLTVL.

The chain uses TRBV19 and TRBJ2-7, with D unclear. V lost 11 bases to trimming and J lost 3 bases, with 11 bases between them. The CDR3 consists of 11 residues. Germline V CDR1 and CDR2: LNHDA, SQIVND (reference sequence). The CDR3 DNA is TGTGCCGTGGCGACACTCTACGAGCAGTACTTC. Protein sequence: CAVATLYEQYF.